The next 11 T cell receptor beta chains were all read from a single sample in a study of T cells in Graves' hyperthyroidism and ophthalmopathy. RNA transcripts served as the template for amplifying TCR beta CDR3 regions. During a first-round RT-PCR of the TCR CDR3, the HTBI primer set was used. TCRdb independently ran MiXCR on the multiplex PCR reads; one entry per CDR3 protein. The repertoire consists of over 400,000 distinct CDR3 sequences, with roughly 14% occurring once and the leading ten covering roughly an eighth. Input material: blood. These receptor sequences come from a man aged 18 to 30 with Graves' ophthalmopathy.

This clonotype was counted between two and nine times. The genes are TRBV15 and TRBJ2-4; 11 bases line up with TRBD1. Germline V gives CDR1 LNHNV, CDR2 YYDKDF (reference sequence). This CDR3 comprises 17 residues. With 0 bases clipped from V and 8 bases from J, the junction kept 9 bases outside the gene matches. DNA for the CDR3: TGTGCCACCAGCAGAGATCAGGGGACAGGGGGATTCGACATTCAGTACTTC. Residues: CATSRDQGTGGFDIQYF.

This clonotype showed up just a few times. This chain's CDR3 is CASSPTGGQETQYF. The CDR3 DNA follows: TGTGCCAGCAGCCCGACCGGGGGACAAGAGACCCAGTACTTC. The chain couples TRBV6-1 to TRBJ2-5; TRBD2 might be the D (6 bases). Germline assignment: CDR1 MNHNS and CDR2 SASEGT. V lost 6 bases to trimming and J lost 2 bases, with 13 bases between them. The CDR3 has 14 residues.

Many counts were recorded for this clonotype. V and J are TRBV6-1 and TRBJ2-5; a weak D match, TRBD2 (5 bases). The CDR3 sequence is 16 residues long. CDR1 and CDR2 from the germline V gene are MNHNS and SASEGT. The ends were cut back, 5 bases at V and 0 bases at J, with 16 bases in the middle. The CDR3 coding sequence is TGTGCCAGCAGTCCTACGGCTCCGACTAACCAAGAGACCCAGTACTTC. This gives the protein CASSPTAPTNQETQYF.

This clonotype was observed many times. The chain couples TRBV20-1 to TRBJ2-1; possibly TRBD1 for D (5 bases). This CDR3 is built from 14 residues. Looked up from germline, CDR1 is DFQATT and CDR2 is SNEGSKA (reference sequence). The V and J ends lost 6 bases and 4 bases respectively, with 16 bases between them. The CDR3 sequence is CSAAGNYDYNEQFF. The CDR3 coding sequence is TGCAGTGCAGCAGGGAACTACGATTACAATGAGCAGTTCTTC.

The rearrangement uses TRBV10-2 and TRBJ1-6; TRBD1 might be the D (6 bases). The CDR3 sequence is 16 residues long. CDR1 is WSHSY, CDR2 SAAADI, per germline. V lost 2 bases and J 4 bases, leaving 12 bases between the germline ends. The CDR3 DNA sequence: TGCGCCAGCAGTGAGCGGGCAGGGGAGTATAATTCACCCCTCCACTTT. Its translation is CASSERAGEYNSPLHF.

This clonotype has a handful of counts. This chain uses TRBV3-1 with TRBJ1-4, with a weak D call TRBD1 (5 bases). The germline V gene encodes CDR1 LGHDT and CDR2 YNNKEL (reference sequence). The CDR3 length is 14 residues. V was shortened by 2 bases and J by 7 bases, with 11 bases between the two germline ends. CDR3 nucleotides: TGTGCCAGCAGCCAACAGGGTCTGATTGAAAAACTGTTTTTT. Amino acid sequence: CASSQQGLIEKLFF. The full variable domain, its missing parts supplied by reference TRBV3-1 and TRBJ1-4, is DTAVSQTPKYLVTQMGNDKSIKCEQNLGHDTMYWYKQDSKKFLKIMFSYNNKELIINETVPNRFSPKSPDKAHLNLHINSLELGDSAVYFCASSQQGLIEKLFFGSGTQLSVL.

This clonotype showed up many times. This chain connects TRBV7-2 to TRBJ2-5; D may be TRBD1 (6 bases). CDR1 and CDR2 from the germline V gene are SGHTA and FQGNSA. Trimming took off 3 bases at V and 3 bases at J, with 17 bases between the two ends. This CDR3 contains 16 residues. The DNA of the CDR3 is TGTGCCAGCAGCTTTGCCGCCTACAGGGCGGAAGAGACCCAGTACTTC. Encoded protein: CASSFAAYRAEETQYF.

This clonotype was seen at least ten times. The CDR3, as DNA: TGTGCCAGCAGCCAAGACGGCGGGGAGGAGACCCAGTACTTC. Its translation is CASSQDGGEETQYF. This chain uses TRBV4-2 with TRBJ2-5; a weak D match, TRBD2 (6 bases). The CDR3 loop spans 14 amino acids. Trimming cost V 0 bases and J 5 bases, with 10 bases left between them. Germline V gene data show CDR1 as LGHNA and CDR2 as YNFKEQ.

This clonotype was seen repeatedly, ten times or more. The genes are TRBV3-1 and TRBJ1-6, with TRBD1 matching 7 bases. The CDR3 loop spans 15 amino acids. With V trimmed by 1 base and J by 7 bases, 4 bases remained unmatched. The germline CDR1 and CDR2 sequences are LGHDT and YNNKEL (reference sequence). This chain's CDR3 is CASSQGQGRNSPLHF. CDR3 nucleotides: TGTGCCAGCAGCCAAGGACAGGGCAGGAATTCACCCCTCCACTTT.

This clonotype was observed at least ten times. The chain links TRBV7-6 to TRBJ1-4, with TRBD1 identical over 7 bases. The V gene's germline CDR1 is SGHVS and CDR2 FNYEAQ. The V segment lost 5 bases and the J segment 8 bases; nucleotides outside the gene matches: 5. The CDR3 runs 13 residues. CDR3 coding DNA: TGTGCCAGCAGCCTCCGGACAGGAGAAAAACTGTTTTTT. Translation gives CASSLRTGEKLFF.

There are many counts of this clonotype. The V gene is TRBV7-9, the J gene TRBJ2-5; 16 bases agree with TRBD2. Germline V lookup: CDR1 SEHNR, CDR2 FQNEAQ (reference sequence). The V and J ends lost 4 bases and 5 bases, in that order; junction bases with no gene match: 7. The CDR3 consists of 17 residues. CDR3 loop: CASSWGLAGGPMETQYF. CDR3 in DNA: TGTGCCAGCAGCTGGGGACTAGCGGGGGGGCCAATGGAGACCCAGTACTTC.